A single T cell receptor (beta chain) is shown here with its context. The data originate from a study of blood T cell repertoires in COVID-19. The authors' processing: Estimated nucleated cell counts came from reference gene primer amplification. TCRdb keeps only in-frame clones here, not all; method: immunoSEQ multiplex PCR. V and J calls plus clone size are reproduced from that table; the DNA served to infer D and trimming. The table has under 450,000 clones, less than 90% seen once. Participants came from about two dozen US areas, aged roughly 18 to 89 years. The sample comprised PBMCs or T cells enriched from blood (not recorded which). This sequence was found in a woman aged 45-60 years who had recovered from COVID-19.

The CDR3: CASSTQPTRQGVEAFF. As DNA, the CDR3 is TGTGCCAGCAGCACCCAACCTACCCGACAGGGGGTTGAAGCTTTCTTT. The chain is built from TRBV7-3 and TRBJ1-1, with 9 bases fitting TRBD1. This CDR3 has 16 amino acids. With V trimmed by 5 bases and J by 7 bases, 14 bases remained unmatched. The V gene's germline CDR1 is SGHTA and CDR2 FQGTGA.